This TCR beta chain came from a study of blood T cell repertoires in COVID-19. Overall study: Some COVID-19 samples were acute and others convalescent; all came from the United States, Italy and Spain.

Germline V lookup: CDR1 MNHEY, CDR2 SVGAGI. This CDR3 spans 12 amino acids. V dropped 5 bases and J dropped 6 bases, with 10 bases sitting between them. Method: immunoSEQ multiplex PCR; TCRdb's copy keeps in-frame clones and lacks some. The sample lists about 190,000 clones, roughly 77% occurring once. The cohort comprised adults aged about 18 to 90 years residing in about two dozen US areas. Participants' reported clinical history set cohort assignment. This TCR derives from a woman in her fifties or sixties with acute COVID-19. The chain carries TRBV6-5 and TRBJ1-2, with D maybe TRBD1 (5 bases). Specimen: PBMCs or T cells enriched from blood (not recorded which). The CDR3 coding sequence is TGTGCCAGCAGTCGGCAGGGCGATGGCTACACCTTC. Protein sequence: CASSRQGDGYTF.